This T cell receptor beta chain was documented in a study of cytomegalovirus exposure and HLA in healthy donors. General study results and limits: In an earlier analysis, productive rearrangement rates for most beta V segments clustered near 87% or 30%.

This clone was counted a single time. What it binds is unknown. PCR was performed using 60 Vbeta and 13 Jbeta primers. The repertoire was sequenced with immunoSEQ multiplex PCR; TCRdb's copy has only in-frame clones and lacks some. The sample records more than 150,000 clones, approximately 80% being singletons. Germline assignment: CDR1 SGHNT and CDR2 YYREEE (reference sequence). The CDR3 length is 16 residues. Material: PBMCs. The chain recombines TRBV5-4 with TRBJ2-5; a possible D gene is TRBD2 (6 bases). The J call is in doubt because the DNA end fits TRBJ2-7 better. This receptor was taken from a woman between 45 and 65 years old in good health and CMV-seropositive. The CDR3 loop is CASSLGWGTDSYEQYF. The CDR3 DNA is TGTGCCAGCAGCTTGGGGTGGGGGACTGACTCCTACGAGCAGTACTTC.